The 26 T cell receptor beta chains below were found in one sample sequenced in a study of cytomegalovirus exposure and HLA in healthy donors. The PCR had 60 Vbeta and 13 Jbeta primers. Sequencing used immunoSEQ multiplex PCR; TCRdb keeps in-frame clones, though not all of them. The repertoire has 210,000 or so clones, approximately 88% of them found once; the top ten carry 0.71%. The sequencing sample was made of PBMCs. These receptors all come from a boy between 2 and 15 years old in good health and CMV-seronegative.

This chain joins TRBV25-1 and TRBJ1-1; D ambiguous. Looked up from germline, CDR1 is MGHDK and CDR2 is SYGVNS. Trimming cost V 0 bases and J 5 bases, with 10 bases left between them. The CDR3 covers 14 residues. The CDR3, as DNA: TGTGCCAGCAGTGAATACGGGGTAGAGACTGAAGCTTTCTTT. This codes for CASSEYGVETEAFF.

The rearrangement joins TRBV14 to TRBJ1-2; perhaps TRBD1 as D (5 bases). Looked up from germline, CDR1 is SGHDN and CDR2 is FVKESK. V dropped 2 bases and J dropped 4 bases, with 11 bases sitting between them. This CDR3 has 14 residues. CDR3 amino acids: CASSQRAGGYGYTF. The CDR3 nucleotides read TGTGCCAGCAGCCAACGGGCGGGGGGCTATGGCTACACCTTC.

The V and J genes are TRBV11-2 and TRBJ2-7, with D possibly being TRBD2 (6 bases). Germline V CDR1 and CDR2: SGHAT, FQNNGV. The V end was cut by 4 bases, the J end by 5 bases, with 18 bases between. This CDR3 is built from 15 residues. In DNA, the CDR3 is TGTGCCAGCAGCTATATTGGGGGGAATCAGAACGAGCAGTACTTC. This sequence encodes CASSYIGGNQNEQYF.

The chain carries TRBV4-1 and TRBJ2-7, with TRBD2 identical over 11 bases. The germline V gene has CDR1 MGHRA and CDR2 YSYEKL. This CDR3 has 17 residues. The ends lost 0 bases at V and 4 bases at J; junction bases unmatched: 8. The CDR3 spells CASSQEITTSGRYEQYF. The CDR3 nucleotides are TGCGCCAGCAGCCAAGAAATTACAACTAGCGGGAGATACGAGCAGTACTTC.

The V gene is TRBV27, the J gene TRBJ1-2, with a tentative D call TRBD1 (5 bases). The germline V gene has CDR1 MNHEY and CDR2 SMNVEV (reference sequence). This CDR3 comprises 13 residues. V dropped 7 bases and J dropped 4 bases, with 13 bases sitting between them. CDR3 DNA: TGTGCCAGCAAGATTGGGGCAGGCTATGGCTACACCTTC. Its translation is CASKIGAGYGYTF.

The chain joins TRBV29-1 to TRBJ2-5; D not certain. The CDR3 is 14 residues long. Germline V gene lookup returns CDR1 SQVTM and CDR2 ANQGSEA. Trimming removed 6 bases from V and 0 bases from J, with 14 bases in between. CDR3 protein: CSVQGPEDQETQYF. The CDR3 nucleotides read TGCAGCGTCCAAGGTCCCGAGGACCAAGAGACCCAGTACTTC.

The chain combines TRBV12-5 with TRBJ1-5; 11 nucleotides match TRBD1. The CDR3 runs 16 residues. With V trimmed by 3 bases and J by 2 bases, 3 bases remained unmatched. Germline V lookup: CDR1 LGHNT, CDR2 FRNRAP. The CDR3 DNA follows: TGTGCTAGTGGTTTAGGACAGGGGGCGGGCAATCAGCCCCAGCATTTT. Protein: CASGLGQGAGNQPQHF.

The V gene is TRBV19, the J gene TRBJ2-5, with 8 bases matching TRBD1. V lost 9 bases and J lost 2; bases outside the gene matches: 2. The CDR3 contains 12 residues. Looked up from germline, CDR1 is LNHDA and CDR2 is SQIVND (reference sequence). The CDR3 nucleotides read TGTGCCAGGGACAGGGAACAAGAGACCCAGTACTTC. Protein sequence: CARDREQETQYF.

This clone was counted only a few times. This chain connects TRBV5-6 to TRBJ1-1; possibly TRBD1 for D (5 bases). The CDR3 is 10 residues long. Germline loops: CDR1 SGHDT, CDR2 YYEEEE. V was cut by 4 bases and J by 10 bases, with 8 bases left in between. The CDR3 nucleotides are TGTGCCAGCAGCCTCGGGGGAGCTTTCTTT. Translation gives CASSLGGAFF.

V and J are TRBV25-1 and TRBJ1-2; D might be TRBD1 (5 bases). Per germline, CDR1 MGHDK and CDR2 SYGVNS. The CDR3 runs to 13 residues. V lost 4 bases and J 8 bases, leaving 14 bases between the germline ends. CDR3: CASSVGEGLGYTF. The CDR3, as DNA: TGTGCCAGCAGTGTGGGGGAGGGGCTAGGCTACACCTTC.

The DNA for the CDR3 is TGCGCCAGCAGCTTGGGACAACTAGCGGGAGGGCCTCAGAGCGAGCAGTACTTC. It codes for CASSLGQLAGGPQSEQYF. V and J are TRBV5-1 and TRBJ2-7, with 13 nucleotides matching TRBD2. The CDR3 extends over 18 amino acids. With 0 bases clipped from V and 6 bases from J, the junction kept 12 bases outside the gene matches. CDR1 and CDR2 from the germline V gene are SGHRS and YFSETQ.

The CDR3 sequence: CATGGSSYEQYF. The CDR3 bases are TGTGCCACGGGAGGCAGCTCCTACGAGCAGTACTTC. The chain employs TRBV10-3 and TRBJ2-7, with 7 bases fitting TRBD2. The CDR3 covers 12 residues. Germline loops: CDR1 ENHRY, CDR2 SYGVKD. The V segment lost 10 bases and the J segment 0 bases; nucleotides outside the gene matches: 3.

This clone occurred a few times. The chain has TRBV5-5 and TRBJ1-3, with D possibly matching TRBD1 (5 bases). CDR3 size: 15 residues. In germline, CDR1 is SGHKS, CDR2 YYEKEE (reference sequence). Trimming took 4 bases from V and 0 from J, leaving 11 bases between them. In nucleotides, the CDR3 is TGTGCCAGCAGCGTACAACAGGACTCTGGAAACACCATATATTTT. Its protein product is CASSVQQDSGNTIYF.

This clone was seen only once. Other DNA sequences in the same sample also yield this CDR3. The gene calls are TRBV6-8 and TRBJ2-7; 10 bases fit TRBD2. This CDR3 spans 17 amino acids. V shed 5 bases and J 1 base; nucleotides not matched to a gene: 11. In germline, CDR1 is MNHGY, CDR2 SAAAGT. The CDR3, as DNA: TGTGCCAGCAGTCCTAGGACTAGCGGAAAGGAATCCTACGAGCAGTACTTC. Translation: CASSPRTSGKESYEQYF.

The chain carries TRBV4-1 and TRBJ1-2; 9 bases agree with TRBD1. Germline CDR1 and CDR2: MGHRA and YSYEKL. The CDR3 consists of 15 residues. J lost 5 bases, V lost 4 bases, and 8 bases had no gene match. This CDR3 is CASSPTTGGGYGYTF. The DNA for the CDR3 is TGCGCCAGCAGCCCGACGACAGGGGGGGGGTATGGCTACACCTTC.

V gene TRBV4-1 combines with J gene TRBJ1-1, with a weak D call TRBD1 (6 bases). Looked up from germline, CDR1 is MGHRA and CDR2 is YSYEKL. The length of the CDR3 is 16 residues. The V end lost 6 bases, the J end lost 2 bases, and 19 bases lay between the germline ends. The CDR3 sequence: CASREKHRVKNTEAFF. In DNA form, the CDR3 reads TGCGCCAGCAGGGAAAAACACAGGGTAAAAAACACTGAAGCTTTCTTT.

The genes are TRBV9 and TRBJ2-1, with TRBD2 matching over 10 bases. This CDR3 region has 13 residues. The V gene end was trimmed by 0 bases and the J gene end by 10 bases; junction bases not matched to a gene: 1. Germline values: CDR1 SGDLS, CDR2 YYNGEE. The CDR3: CASSVDSGGEQFF. The DNA for the CDR3 is TGTGCCAGCAGCGTAGATAGCGGGGGGGAGCAGTTCTTC.

The V and J genes are TRBV2 and TRBJ1-6; D call uncertain. Germline V gene data show CDR1 as SNHLY and CDR2 as FYNNEI. V dropped 8 bases and J dropped 8 bases, with 13 bases sitting between them. The CDR3 length is 13 residues. The CDR3 nucleotides are TGTGCCAGCTTGATATTGCCGGATTCACCCCTCCACTTT. Translation: CASLILPDSPLHF.

The V call is TRBV9, the J call TRBJ2-7; no reliable D call. Germline V gene data show CDR1 as SGDLS and CDR2 as YYNGEE. CDR3 length: 16 amino acids. The germline V and J ends were trimmed by 3 bases and 1 base, with 17 bases remaining between them. CDR3: CASSAGVLEVSYEQYF. DNA of the CDR3: TGTGCCAGCAGCGCCGGAGTTCTAGAGGTATCCTACGAGCAGTACTTC.

V usage is TRBV5-1 and J usage is TRBJ2-3, with D hard to call. The CDR3 runs 13 residues. Germline CDR1 and CDR2: SGHRS and YFSETQ. The V end was cut by 4 bases, the J end by 6 bases, with 12 bases between. The CDR3, as DNA: TGCGCCAGCAGCCTTGGTCCGGAGGATACGCAGTATTTT. Its translation is CASSLGPEDTQYF. The full variable domain, with the rest looked up from reference TRBV5-1 and TRBJ2-3, is KAGVTQTPRYLIKTRGQQVTLSCSPISGHRSVSWYQQTPGQGLQFLFEYFSETQRNKGNFPGRFSGRQFSNSRSEMNVSTLELGDSALYLCASSLGPEDTQYFGPGTRLTVL.

The chain joins TRBV30 to TRBJ1-1, with D uncertain. Germline values: CDR1 GTSNPN, CDR2 SVGIG (reference sequence). The CDR3 has 12 residues. V lost 0 bases and J 6 bases, leaving 8 bases between the germline ends. The DNA for the CDR3 is TGTGCCTGGAGTGTACGAGGTTCTGAAGCTTTCTTT. The encoded protein is CAWSVRGSEAFF.

The rearrangement joins TRBV30 to TRBJ1-3; D ambiguous. This CDR3 has 13 residues. Trimming took off 1 base at V and 2 bases at J, with 6 bases between the two ends. CDR1 and CDR2 from the germline V gene are GTSNPN and SVGIG (reference sequence). CDR3 sequence reads: CAWSDDTGNTIYF. The DNA of the CDR3 is TGTGCCTGGAGTGACGACACTGGAAACACCATATATTTT.

The chain links TRBV7-6 to TRBJ2-1; 7 nucleotides match TRBD1. Germline V CDR1 and CDR2: SGHVS, FNYEAQ. J gave up 6 bases and V 0 bases, and 8 bases lay outside the gene matches. The CDR3 contains 16 residues. For the CDR3, the DNA is TGTGCCAGCAGCTTAGCAACAGGGGCAGGCGTCAATGAGCAGTTCTTC. Residues: CASSLATGAGVNEQFF.

This clone has a single count. CDR3 sequence reads: CASSEEGPTNYEQYF. CDR3 DNA sequence: TGTGCCAGCAGTGAGGAGGGGCCGACAAACTACGAGCAGTACTTC. This rearrangement joins TRBV2 to TRBJ2-7, with D possibly being TRBD2 (6 bases). The CDR3 totals 15 residues. Germline loops: CDR1 SNHLY, CDR2 FYNNEI. Deletions cut 3 bases from V and 3 bases from J, with 15 bases between.

This rearrangement joins TRBV15 to TRBJ2-1; no definite D call. CDR3 length equals 12 residues. CDR1 and CDR2 from the germline V gene are LNHNV and YYDKDF (reference sequence). The V end was cut by 3 bases, the J end by 4 bases, with 4 bases between. The CDR3 DNA reads as TGTGCCACCAGCAGCGGTTACAATGAGCAGTTCTTC. This gives the protein CATSSGYNEQFF.

This clone was seen more than once but under ten times. The chain has TRBV5-6 and TRBJ1-1, with D maybe TRBD1 (5 bases). The CDR3 extends over 14 amino acids. From germline, CDR1 is SGHDT and CDR2 YYEEEE. The V gene lost 4 bases and the J gene lost 1 base, with 11 bases spanning the gap. CDR3 bases: TGTGCCAGCAGCCGGGGGGTGAGGAACACTGAAGCTTTCTTT. Its translation is CASSRGVRNTEAFF.